This T cell receptor (beta chain) appears in the sequencing data of a study of T-cell memory formation after mild COVID-19. CDR3 length equals 12 residues. In germline, CDR1 is KGHDR, CDR2 SFDVKD. V was clipped by 1 base and J by 5 bases, with 3 bases between them. This clonotype was recorded a few times. TCRdb called the 5' RACE reads again in MiXCR, with one record for every CDR3 protein. This table has 200,000 to 300,000 distinct CDR3 sequences, around 10% appearing once. This TCR was recovered from a man aged 18 to 30 who had mild COVID-19 (a few samples of this study predate the infection). Cell type and time point are not known. This sequence joins TRBV24-1 and TRBJ2-3; no definite D call. The sample was PBMCs or a T cell subset sorted from them (not recorded which). The CDR3 sequence is CATSDLQDTQYF. In DNA form, the CDR3 reads TGTGCCACCAGTGATTTACAAGATACGCAGTATTTT.